Listed below are T cell receptor beta chains from one sample, sequenced in a study of cytomegalovirus exposure and HLA in healthy donors. Using immunoSEQ multiplex PCR, the repertoire was profiled, and TCRdb retains in-frame clones only, with some absent. The table includes about 110,000 clones, more than 9.5% detected once. The sample comprised PBMCs. The receptors originated from a man aged 35 to 55 in good health and CMV-seropositive. The CDR3 runs from the conserved cysteine through the conserved F or W. Fields, in order: J gene, clone size, V gene, D gene, CDR3 DNA, CDR3 protein. D genes are given only for firm matches. Expanded clones are given a class, and other clones once, few, many or no size at all.

j_call: TRBJ2-4; clone_size: -; v_call: TRBV14; d_call: TRBD2; cdr3_nt: TGTGCCAGCAGCAGCGGGACTAGGGGAGGCGAGTACTTC; cdr3_aa: CASSSGTRGGEYF
j_call: TRBJ1-2; clone_size: few; v_call: TRBV7-8; d_call: TRBD1; cdr3_nt: TGTGCCAGCAGCCCTGGGACAGTCTATGGCTACACCTTC; cdr3_aa: CASSPGTVYGYTF
j_call: TRBJ2-5; clone_size: -; v_call: TRBV7-9; d_call: TRBD2; cdr3_nt: TGTGCCAGCAGCTACGGACTAGAGGATCTGGAGACCCAGTACTTC; cdr3_aa: CASSYGLEDLETQYF
j_call: TRBJ1-6; clone_size: -; v_call: TRBV7-9; d_call: TRBD1; cdr3_nt: TGTGCCAGCAGACCGGGACAGGGTAGACCCCTCCACTTT; cdr3_aa: CASRPGQGRPLHF
j_call: TRBJ1-2; clone_size: few; v_call: TRBV27; d_call: -; cdr3_nt: TGTGCCAGCAGTTTACGGGGAACCTATGGCTACACCTTC; cdr3_aa: CASSLRGTYGYTF
j_call: TRBJ2-3; clone_size: -; v_call: TRBV4-3; d_call: -; cdr3_nt: TGCGCCAGCAGTTACAGGGTGGGAACGATTAGCACAGATACGCAGTATTTT; cdr3_aa: CASSYRVGTISTDTQYF
j_call: TRBJ2-7; clone_size: few; v_call: TRBV2; d_call: TRBD2; cdr3_nt: TGTGCCAGCTCGGTAGCGGGCTTTAGGTACGAGCAGTACTTC; cdr3_aa: CASSVAGFRYEQYF
j_call: TRBJ1-1; clone_size: few; v_call: TRBV4-3; d_call: -; cdr3_nt: TGCGCCAGCAGCCAAGAATTCGCAGGGTCGGCTGCCGAAGCTTTCTTT; cdr3_aa: CASSQEFAGSAAEAFF
j_call: TRBJ2-6; clone_size: -; v_call: TRBV5-1; d_call: TRBD1; cdr3_nt: TGCGCCAGCAGCTCGCAGGGGGCTGGGGCCAACGTCCTGACTTTC; cdr3_aa: CASSSQGAGANVLTF
j_call: TRBJ2-2; clone_size: few; v_call: TRBV11-2; d_call: -; cdr3_nt: TGTGCCAGCAGCTTAGATGAGTGGCAGGGAAGGACCGGGGAGCTGTTTTTT; cdr3_aa: CASSLDEWQGRTGELFF
j_call: TRBJ1-1; clone_size: few; v_call: TRBV9; d_call: -; cdr3_nt: TGTGCCAGCAGCCCTCGGACGGAGGGGCCTGAAGCTTTCTTT; cdr3_aa: CASSPRTEGPEAFF
j_call: TRBJ2-3; clone_size: -; v_call: TRBV19; d_call: -; cdr3_nt: TGTGCCAGTAATTCACTAAGGTTCGGAGATACGCAGTATTTT; cdr3_aa: CASNSLRFGDTQYF
j_call: TRBJ2-1; clone_size: few; v_call: TRBV5-1; d_call: TRBD2; cdr3_nt: TGCGCCACTAACACCGGGACTAGCCTATTCAATGAGCAGTTCTTC; cdr3_aa: CATNTGTSLFNEQFF
j_call: TRBJ2-2; clone_size: many; v_call: TRBV21-1; d_call: -; cdr3_nt: TGTGCCAGCAGCAAAGTCAGTAACACCGGGGAGCTGTTTTTT; cdr3_aa: CASSKVSNTGELFF
j_call: TRBJ1-2; clone_size: few; v_call: TRBV2; d_call: TRBD1; cdr3_nt: TGTGCCAGCATCCCAAGGCAGGGGGATGGCTACACCTTC; cdr3_aa: CASIPRQGDGYTF
j_call: TRBJ2-7; clone_size: -; v_call: TRBV28; d_call: TRBD1; cdr3_nt: TGTGCCAGCAGTGCCGAGGACAGGGGGCGGTACGAGCAGTACTTC; cdr3_aa: CASSAEDRGRYEQYF
j_call: TRBJ2-1; clone_size: few; v_call: TRBV29-1; d_call: -; cdr3_nt: TGCAGCGTTGGACGGGACAATGAGCAGTTCTTC; cdr3_aa: CSVGRDNEQFF
j_call: TRBJ1-4; clone_size: -; v_call: TRBV5-4; d_call: -; cdr3_nt: TGTGCCAGCAGCTTGGACAGAGCCGATGAAAAACTGTTTTTT; cdr3_aa: CASSLDRADEKLFF
j_call: TRBJ2-7; clone_size: few; v_call: TRBV7-9; d_call: -; cdr3_nt: TGTGCCAGAAGCCCCAGTGGGGGCGGCGAGCAGTACTTC; cdr3_aa: CARSPSGGGEQYF
j_call: TRBJ2-1; clone_size: few; v_call: TRBV11-3; d_call: -; cdr3_nt: TGTGCCAGCAGCCCTAGACGAGGTCAAACCAATGAGCAGTTCTTC; cdr3_aa: CASSPRRGQTNEQFF
j_call: TRBJ1-5; clone_size: -; v_call: TRBV10-3; d_call: -; cdr3_nt: TGTGCCATCAGTGAGTCCTTGACAGTGGGTGTTGGTCAGCCCCAGCATTTT; cdr3_aa: CAISESLTVGVGQPQHF
j_call: TRBJ2-3; clone_size: -; v_call: TRBV19; d_call: TRBD1; cdr3_nt: TGTGCCAGTAGTAGCCTCCGGGACAGGGGTACAGATACGCAGTATTTT; cdr3_aa: CASSSLRDRGTDTQYF
j_call: TRBJ1-5; clone_size: -; v_call: TRBV6-1; d_call: -; cdr3_nt: TGTGCCAGCCTCCAGGGCAATAGCAATCAGCCCCAGCATTTT; cdr3_aa: CASLQGNSNQPQHF
j_call: TRBJ1-3; clone_size: -; v_call: TRBV19; d_call: -; cdr3_nt: TGTGCCAGTAGTTGGAGAAGAGGATTATCTGGAAACAACATATATTTT; cdr3_aa: CASSWRRGLSGNNIYF
j_call: TRBJ1-2; clone_size: few; v_call: TRBV14; d_call: -; cdr3_nt: TGTGCCAGCAGCCAAGGATTGGCCAGGGATGACTATGGCTACACCTTC; cdr3_aa: CASSQGLARDDYGYTF
j_call: TRBJ1-1; clone_size: few; v_call: TRBV5-8; d_call: -; cdr3_nt: TGTGCCAGCAGCTCCTGGCAGGGCACTGAAGCTTTCTTT; cdr3_aa: CASSSWQGTEAFF
j_call: TRBJ2-1; clone_size: -; v_call: TRBV7-2; d_call: -; cdr3_nt: TGTGCCAGCAGGGCGGGACTTAACAATGAGCAGTTCTTC; cdr3_aa: CASRAGLNNEQFF
j_call: TRBJ1-1; clone_size: -; v_call: TRBV2; d_call: -; cdr3_nt: TGTGCCAGCAGTGGGTCAGGGCGCACTGAAGCTTTCTTT; cdr3_aa: CASSGSGRTEAFF
j_call: TRBJ2-5; clone_size: -; v_call: TRBV7-9; d_call: TRBD2; cdr3_nt: TGTGCCAGCAGTCAAGGAAGCGGGGGCCAAGAGACCCAGTACTTC; cdr3_aa: CASSQGSGGQETQYF
j_call: TRBJ2-3; clone_size: -; v_call: TRBV9; d_call: -; cdr3_nt: TGTGCCAGCAGCGTAGCTGGAGGGCCTAGCACAGATACGCAGTATTTT; cdr3_aa: CASSVAGGPSTDTQYF
j_call: TRBJ2-1; clone_size: -; v_call: TRBV7-8; d_call: TRBD2; cdr3_nt: TGTGCCAGCAGCTTATATCCCCCTAGCGGCTCCTACAATGAGCAGTTCTTC; cdr3_aa: CASSLYPPSGSYNEQFF
j_call: TRBJ2-5; clone_size: -; v_call: TRBV6-1; d_call: -; cdr3_nt: TGTGCCAGCAGTGTGACGGGCCAAGAGACCCAGTACTTC; cdr3_aa: CASSVTGQETQYF
j_call: TRBJ1-2; clone_size: many; v_call: TRBV6-1; d_call: -; cdr3_nt: TGTGCCAGCAGTCCCCAGTCGTACTATGGCTACACCTTC; cdr3_aa: CASSPQSYYGYTF
j_call: TRBJ2-7; clone_size: -; v_call: TRBV6-1; d_call: -; cdr3_nt: TGTGCCAGCAGTTTTCGGGACATCTATTACGAGCAGTACTTC; cdr3_aa: CASSFRDIYYEQYF
j_call: TRBJ2-1; clone_size: -; v_call: TRBV2; d_call: TRBD2; cdr3_nt: TGTGCCAGCAGTGAAGCGGAAATAGCGGGAATTCGGGGTGAGCAGTTCTTC; cdr3_aa: CASSEAEIAGIRGEQFF
j_call: TRBJ1-5; clone_size: -; v_call: TRBV4-1; d_call: -; cdr3_nt: TGCGCCAGCAGCCAAGGTGGGGTAGGCGGGCAGCCCCAGCATTTT; cdr3_aa: CASSQGGVGGQPQHF
j_call: TRBJ2-1; clone_size: -; v_call: TRBV11-2; d_call: TRBD2; cdr3_nt: TGTGCCAGCAGCTCCCTGAGGCCCGGGACTAGCTTTCAGGGGCAGTTCTTC; cdr3_aa: CASSSLRPGTSFQGQFF
j_call: TRBJ2-3; clone_size: -; v_call: TRBV29-1; d_call: TRBD2; cdr3_nt: TGCAGCGTTGTAGGACTAGCGGGAGGGTTCGGCACAGATACGCAGTATTTT; cdr3_aa: CSVVGLAGGFGTDTQYF
j_call: TRBJ1-2; clone_size: -; v_call: TRBV4-1; d_call: TRBD1; cdr3_nt: TGCGCCAGCAGCCGGGGACAGGGGGGACGCTATGGCTACACCTTC; cdr3_aa: CASSRGQGGRYGYTF
j_call: TRBJ2-3; clone_size: once; v_call: TRBV19; d_call: TRBD2; cdr3_nt: TGTGCCAGTAGTCTAGCGGGAGAAACCCAAACGCAGTATTTT; cdr3_aa: CASSLAGETQTQYF
j_call: TRBJ1-1; clone_size: -; v_call: TRBV4-3; d_call: TRBD1; cdr3_nt: TGCGCCAGCAGCCAGGACACAGGGGATGGCACTGAAGCTTTCTTT; cdr3_aa: CASSQDTGDGTEAFF
j_call: TRBJ2-7; clone_size: -; v_call: TRBV4-1; d_call: TRBD1; cdr3_nt: TGCGCCAGCAGCCAAGAGGGACAGGGGATCTACGAGCAGTACTTC; cdr3_aa: CASSQEGQGIYEQYF
j_call: TRBJ1-6; clone_size: few; v_call: TRBV11-2; d_call: TRBD1; cdr3_nt: TGTGCCAGCAGCTTAGGACAGGGGAGTTATTCACCCCTCCACTTT; cdr3_aa: CASSLGQGSYSPLHF
j_call: TRBJ1-4; clone_size: -; v_call: TRBV2; d_call: -; cdr3_nt: TGTGCCGGCAGTGGCGCAGAGTGGTCGGCCCAGGTTGAAAAACTGTTTTTT; cdr3_aa: CAGSGAEWSAQVEKLFF
j_call: TRBJ2-1; clone_size: few; v_call: TRBV9; d_call: TRBD2; cdr3_nt: TGTGCCAGCAGCCCCTCGGGCGGGAGCGATGAGCAGTTCTTC; cdr3_aa: CASSPSGGSDEQFF
j_call: TRBJ1-5; clone_size: few; v_call: TRBV6-5; d_call: -; cdr3_nt: TGTGCCAGCAGCCCCTATAGCAATCAGCCCCAGCATTTT; cdr3_aa: CASSPYSNQPQHF
j_call: TRBJ2-3; clone_size: few; v_call: TRBV5-1; d_call: -; cdr3_nt: TGCGCCAGCAGCTCCGGACAGACGTATAGCACAGATACGCAGTATTTT; cdr3_aa: CASSSGQTYSTDTQYF
j_call: TRBJ2-7; clone_size: few; v_call: TRBV7-9; d_call: TRBD2; cdr3_nt: TGTGCCAGCAGCTGGCGGGGGGCCCTGGACGAGCAGTACTTC; cdr3_aa: CASSWRGALDEQYF
j_call: TRBJ2-1; clone_size: -; v_call: TRBV30; d_call: TRBD2; cdr3_nt: TGTGCCTGGGATAGCGGGAGGGCCTCCTACAATGAGCAGTTCTTC; cdr3_aa: CAWDSGRASYNEQFF
j_call: TRBJ2-2; clone_size: few; v_call: TRBV6-1; d_call: TRBD1; cdr3_nt: TGTGCCAGCAGGTCGGGGACAGGGGCCAACGGGGAGCTGTTTTTT; cdr3_aa: CASRSGTGANGELFF
j_call: TRBJ1-1; clone_size: -; v_call: TRBV5-8; d_call: -; cdr3_nt: TGTGCCAGCAGCCGAGAGGTAGAGAAGAAAGCTTTCTTT; cdr3_aa: CASSREVEKKAFF
j_call: TRBJ2-1; clone_size: few; v_call: TRBV5-1; d_call: TRBD2; cdr3_nt: TGCGCCAGCAGCTTCAGCCTAGCGGACAATGAGCAGTTCTTC; cdr3_aa: CASSFSLADNEQFF
j_call: TRBJ1-1; clone_size: few; v_call: TRBV29-1; d_call: TRBD1; cdr3_nt: TGCAGCGTTGTCCAGGGGGCTTGGACTGAAGCTTTCTTT; cdr3_aa: CSVVQGAWTEAFF